The 24 T cell receptor beta chains given below trace back to one sample, sequenced in a study of cytomegalovirus exposure and HLA in healthy donors. Using immunoSEQ multiplex PCR, the repertoire was profiled, and TCRdb retains in-frame clones only, with some absent. The sample consists of 100,000 to 150,000 clones, roughly nine tenths of them appearing once. Sample: PBMCs. The source of these receptors is a woman younger than 30 in good health and CMV-seronegative.

This clone was observed a single time. The chain carries TRBV6-5 and TRBJ1-5, with 7 bases matching TRBD1. The CDR3 runs 13 residues. CDR1 and CDR2 (germline): MNHEY, SVGAGI. V lost 6 bases and J lost 3; bases outside the gene matches: 2. As DNA, the CDR3 is TGTGCCAGCAGACAGGGGCTCAATCAGCCCCAGCATTTT. Amino acid sequence: CASRQGLNQPQHF.

The chain employs TRBV28 and TRBJ1-2; 7 nucleotides match TRBD1. CDR1 and CDR2 (germline): MDHEN, SYDVKM. The CDR3 spans 16 residues. Unmatched junction bases numbered 13, after V lost 5 bases and J lost 4 bases. The DNA of the CDR3 is TGTGCCAGCAGTGAGACCCGGGGACAGAACCTCTATGGCTACACCTTC. It specifies CASSETRGQNLYGYTF.

The genes are TRBV27 and TRBJ2-3; TRBD1 matches 7 bases. With V trimmed by 2 bases and J by 2 bases, 10 bases remained unmatched. This CDR3 region has 17 residues. Germline loops: CDR1 MNHEY, CDR2 SMNVEV (reference sequence). Written as DNA, the CDR3 is TGTGCCAGCAGTTTAGTAGGGACAGCGTTATTCACAGATACGCAGTATTTT. Translating it yields CASSLVGTALFTDTQYF.

This clone was counted only a few times. The V gene is TRBV28, the J gene TRBJ2-1; 8 nucleotides align to TRBD1. The V and J ends lost 8 bases and 4 bases, in that order; junction bases with no gene match: 1. There are 12 residues in the CDR3. In germline, CDR1 is MDHEN, CDR2 SYDVKM. CDR3 DNA: TGTGCCAGCGGACAGGGATACAATGAGCAGTTCTTC. As protein: CASGQGYNEQFF.

The rearrangement uses TRBV29-1 and TRBJ1-1; D possibly corresponds to TRBD1 (5 bases). Germline CDR1 is SQVTM and CDR2 is ANQGSEA. V lost 4 bases and J 5 bases, leaving 8 bases between the germline ends. The CDR3 length is 11 residues. CDR3 sequence reads: CSVVRGTEAFF. Written as DNA, the CDR3 is TGCAGCGTTGTACGGGGGACTGAAGCTTTCTTT.

The chain uses TRBV10-1 and TRBJ2-1; 8 bases are a match to TRBD1. This CDR3 region has 17 residues. Germline V gene sequence: CDR1 WNHNN, CDR2 SYGVQD (reference sequence). V shed 0 bases, J shed 0 bases, and the junction held 4 bases outside the gene matches. This CDR3 reads CASSESGQGNSYNEQFF. For the CDR3, the DNA is TGCGCCAGCAGTGAGTCAGGACAGGGCAACTCCTACAATGAGCAGTTCTTC.

The chain couples TRBV6-5 to TRBJ1-2, with D possibly being TRBD1 (6 bases). With 0 bases removed from V and 4 bases from J, the gap between germline ends came to 12 bases. CDR3 length: 15 amino acids. Germline CDR1 reads MNHEY; CDR2 reads SVGAGI. In DNA, the CDR3 is TGTGCCAGCAGTTACTCAAGGGGGTCCAGCTATGGCTACACCTTC. This translates into CASSYSRGSSYGYTF.

This CDR3 reads CARGQGYEQYF. The CDR3 DNA sequence: TGTGCCAGGGGACAGGGGTACGAGCAGTACTTC. V is TRBV2 and J is TRBJ2-7; TRBD1 aligns across 10 bases. The germline V gene has CDR1 SNHLY and CDR2 FYNNEI. Trimming removed 9 bases from V and 4 bases from J; junction bases left unmatched: 0. There are 11 residues in the CDR3.

This chain links TRBV15 with TRBJ1-1; D perhaps matches TRBD1 (5 bases). CDR1 is LNHNV, CDR2 YYDKDF, per germline (reference sequence). The ends were cut back, 3 bases at V and 3 bases at J, with 20 bases in the middle. CDR3 size: 17 residues. Written as DNA, the CDR3 is TGTGCCACCAGCAGTCTCCCTTCAATGGGGCTAGACACTGAAGCTTTCTTT. This encodes CATSSLPSMGLDTEAFF.

The chain has TRBV19 and TRBJ2-3; maybe TRBD2 (6 bases). The CDR3 sequence is 18 residues long. CDR1 and CDR2 from the germline V gene are LNHDA and SQIVND (reference sequence). V shed 2 bases and J shed 2 bases, with 20 bases lying between them. In DNA, the CDR3 is TGTGCCAGTAGTATATGGCCTTCGGGAGCGGGTGACACAGATACGCAGTATTTT. Its translation: CASSIWPSGAGDTDTQYF.

The rearrangement links TRBV5-4 to TRBJ2-2; 12 nucleotides match TRBD2. V was clipped by 4 bases and J by 6 bases; unmatched bases: 4. CDR1 is SGHNT and CDR2 is YYREEE in the germline V gene (reference sequence). The CDR3 covers 15 residues. The CDR3 DNA reads TGTGCCAGCAGCCAAGGACTAGCGGGGTCCGGGGAGCTGTTTTTT. Amino acids: CASSQGLAGSGELFF.

The chain employs TRBV5-4 and TRBJ1-1; TRBD1 aligns across 7 bases. This CDR3 spans 16 amino acids. With V trimmed by 2 bases and J by 5 bases, 12 bases remained unmatched. Germline-derived CDR1 and CDR2 are SGHNT and YYREEE (reference sequence). The CDR3 bases are TGTGCCAGCAGCTTAGACTTAACAGGGGCCGGGACTGAAGCTTTCTTT. It is translated as CASSLDLTGAGTEAFF.

The V call is TRBV5-1, the J call TRBJ2-6; the D is unclear. Germline CDR1 and CDR2: SGHRS and YFSETQ. The V end was cut by 0 bases, the J end by 2 bases, with 12 bases between. CDR3 size: 17 residues. The CDR3 protein is CASSLGAVLTGANVLTF. The CDR3 DNA reads TGCGCCAGCAGCTTGGGCGCGGTGTTGACTGGGGCCAACGTCCTGACTTTC.

The chain links TRBV28 to TRBJ2-3, with 10 bases that match TRBD2. The germline CDR1 and CDR2 sequences are MDHEN and SYDVKM. The V and J ends lost 5 bases and 3 bases, in that order; junction bases with no gene match: 2. The CDR3 extends over 14 amino acids. For the CDR3, the DNA is TGTGCCAGCAGTAGCGGGGGGGCAACAGATACGCAGTATTTT. Its protein product is CASSSGGATDTQYF.

V and J are TRBV19 and TRBJ2-1; D unclear. This CDR3 region has 14 residues. The germline V gene encodes CDR1 LNHDA and CDR2 SQIVND (reference sequence). Trimming stripped 3 bases from V and 2 bases from J, with 8 bases between. DNA for the CDR3: TGTGCCAGTAGTATCCTAAGCCCCTACAATGAGCAGTTCTTC. It encodes CASSILSPYNEQFF.

V is TRBV5-1 and J is TRBJ1-3; D may be TRBD1 (6 bases). The germline V gene has CDR1 SGHRS and CDR2 YFSETQ. The CDR3 loop spans 14 amino acids. The V end lost 3 bases, the J end lost 3 bases, and 10 bases lay between the germline ends. This CDR3 reads CASSSTGHGNTIYF. The CDR3 DNA sequence: TGCGCCAGCAGCTCCACAGGGCATGGAAACACCATATATTTT.

V is TRBV28 and J is TRBJ1-1; D remains ambiguous. V lost 6 bases and J 1 base, leaving 9 bases between the germline ends. The CDR3 sequence is 13 residues long. Germline V gives CDR1 MDHEN, CDR2 SYDVKM. CDR3 region: CASRTTSNTEAFF. Written as DNA, the CDR3 is TGTGCCAGCAGGACAACATCGAACACTGAAGCTTTCTTT.

CDR3 DNA: TGTGCCAGCCGGGTTAGAACCGGGGAGCTGTTTTTT. Translation: CASRVRTGELFF. The chain links TRBV28 to TRBJ2-2; D is uncertain. CDR1 and CDR2 from the germline V gene are MDHEN and SYDVKM. With 8 bases removed from V and 5 bases from J, the gap between germline ends came to 9 bases. There are 12 residues in the CDR3.

The chain links TRBV6-5 to TRBJ1-1; perhaps TRBD1 as D (5 bases). Germline V gene lookup returns CDR1 MNHEY and CDR2 SVGAGI. The germline V and J ends were trimmed by 6 bases and 3 bases, with 11 bases remaining between them. The CDR3 has 13 amino acids. CDR3 residues: CASRSGIHTEAFF. Here the CDR3 DNA reads TGTGCCAGCAGATCAGGGATTCACACTGAAGCTTTCTTT.

This clone was seen a handful of times. The V call is TRBV19, the J call TRBJ1-5; TRBD1 aligns across 7 bases. This CDR3 comprises 15 residues. Germline CDR1 reads LNHDA; CDR2 reads SQIVND (reference sequence). Unmatched junction bases numbered 8, after V lost 4 bases and J lost 5 bases. The CDR3 region has the DNA TGTGCCAGTAGTACCCTCCGGGACAGCTATCAGCCCCAGCATTTT. It encodes CASSTLRDSYQPQHF. The variable domain in full, completed from reference TRBV19 and TRBJ1-5, reads DGGITQSPKYLFRKEGQNVTLSCEQNLNHDAMYWYRQDPGQGLRLIYYSQIVNDFQKGDIAEGYSVSREKKESFPLTVTSAQKNPTAFYLCASSTLRDSYQPQHFGDGTRLSIL.

This chain joins TRBV28 and TRBJ2-1; TRBD1 matches 9 bases. CDR1 MDHEN and CDR2 SYDVKM come from the germline V gene. This CDR3 is built from 16 residues. The V gene end was trimmed by 4 bases and the J gene end by 7 bases; junction bases not matched to a gene: 11. The CDR3, as DNA: TGTGCCAGCAGTTATCCGGGACAGGGAAGAGTAAATGAGCAGTTCTTC. Protein product: CASSYPGQGRVNEQFF.

The chain uses TRBV27 and TRBJ1-5, with D possibly being TRBD1 (6 bases). The germline CDR1 and CDR2 sequences are MNHEY and SMNVEV (reference sequence). V lost 5 bases to trimming and J lost 6 bases, with 11 bases between them. The CDR3 has 13 amino acids. The CDR3 nucleotides read TGTGCCAGCAGTGAGGGAGGGGGTCAGCCCCAGCATTTT. Amino acid sequence: CASSEGGGQPQHF.

The J gene is TRBJ1-2, the V gene TRBV28; D unresolved. V was pared by 9 bases and J by 2 bases, with 10 bases between. CDR1 is MDHEN and CDR2 is SYDVKM in the germline V gene. The CDR3 spans 12 residues. In DNA form, the CDR3 reads TGTGCCAGTCAGCGGAGCAACTATGGCTACACCTTC. Amino acids: CASQRSNYGYTF.

The CDR3 loop reads CASSNSGGYTF. The CDR3 coding sequence is TGTGCCAGCAGTAACAGCGGTGGCTACACCTTC. The rearrangement joins TRBV2 to TRBJ1-2; D not certain. Trimming cost V 5 bases and J 7 bases, with 8 bases left between them. Germline CDR1 SNHLY, CDR2 FYNNEI. This CDR3 region has 11 residues.